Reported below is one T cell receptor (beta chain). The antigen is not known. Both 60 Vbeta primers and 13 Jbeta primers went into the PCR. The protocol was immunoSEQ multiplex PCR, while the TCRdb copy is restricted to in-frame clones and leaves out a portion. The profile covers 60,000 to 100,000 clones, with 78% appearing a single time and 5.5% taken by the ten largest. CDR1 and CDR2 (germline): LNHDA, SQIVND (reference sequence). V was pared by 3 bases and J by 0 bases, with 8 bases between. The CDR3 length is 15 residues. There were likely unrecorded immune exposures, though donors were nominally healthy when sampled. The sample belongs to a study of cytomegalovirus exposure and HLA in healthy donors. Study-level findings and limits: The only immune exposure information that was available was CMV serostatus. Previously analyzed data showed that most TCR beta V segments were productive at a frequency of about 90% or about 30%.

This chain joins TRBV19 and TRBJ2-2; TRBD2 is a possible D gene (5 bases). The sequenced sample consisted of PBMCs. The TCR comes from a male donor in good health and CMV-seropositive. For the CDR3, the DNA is TGTGCCAGTAGTATCGCCGGGGCGAACACCGGGGAGCTGTTTTTT. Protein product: CASSIAGANTGELFF.